This T cell receptor (beta chain) appears in the sequencing data of a study of blood T cells in healthy people across ages. Details on this clonotype: Antigen unknown.

Regarding the study as a whole: Because donor CMV status was unknown, expanded clonotype changes were possibly confounded. Diversity was higher, and naive CD4+ cells more numerous, in long-lived donors than in aged donors.

The CDR3 spans 15 residues. From germline, CDR1 is SNHLY and CDR2 FYNNEI. A second PCR, run for roughly 6 to 11 cycles, used a sample-barcoded 5' primer plus a J-beta primer mix. Through a template-switch adaptor with 12 random nucleotides, each cDNA molecule received a tag. TCRdb re-called the 5' RACE reads with MiXCR, one entry per CDR3 protein. This sample has some 1.8 million distinct CDR3 sequences, with roughly two fifths found just once. A minimum of 6.5 million PBMCs was isolated per sample. The sample was blood. This TCR derives from a human donor in good health. This chain joins TRBV2 and TRBJ2-5, with 7 bases aligning to TRBD1. The J call may be faulty, since TRBJ2-7 better matches the DNA end. CDR3 sequence: CASSEGQGLGYEQYF. The DNA for the CDR3 is TGTGCCAGCAGTGAAGGACAGGGTCTGGGCTACGAGCAGTACTTC.